This T cell receptor (beta chain) originates from a study of blood T cells in healthy people across ages (dated by TCRdb to the mid-2010s). Turning to the overall study: In model experiments, template switching captured about one uniquely barcoded TCR beta cDNA molecule for every two T cells. Using deep sequencing normalized with unique cDNA molecular identifiers, the study measured how TCR beta repertoire diversity changes with age. The donors were divided into four age groups: young (average approximately 16 years), middle-aged (under 40), aged (approximately 62) and long-lived (82). To avoid experimental bias, donors of different ages were spread randomly across the sequencing lanes. For two donors (one aged 18 to 30 and one aged 80 or older), the study analyzed two additional independent replicas of 1 million unique cDNA reads from the same blood draw.

Donors were a few dozen systemically healthy Caucasian individuals from Russia aged roughly 6 to 90 years. Each donor gave about 9.7 milliliters of peripheral blood, drawn into EDTA-treated Vacutainer tubes. PBMCs were isolated by Ficoll-Paque density-gradient centrifugation, with at least 7 million obtained per sample. Trizol reagent was used to extract total RNA from the PBMCs, yielding at least 5.5 micrograms per sample. The percentages of naive CD45RAhigh/CD27high T cells were determined by flow cytometry on a PBMC aliquot from every donor. The protocol used for the library was 5' RACE. Sequencing was carried out with an Illumina HiSeq 2500. The second PCR ran for roughly 6 to 11 cycles and used a J-beta primer mix along with a sample-barcoded 5' primer. A unique molecular identifier was introduced onto each TCR beta cDNA molecule by a template-switch 5' adaptor carrying 12 random nucleotides. Each sample yielded at least 2.5 million CDR3-containing paired-end reads. First-strand cDNA was synthesized from all RNA with the Mint cDNA synthesis kit, primed by a TRBC-specific oligonucleotide. Following uracil-DNA glycosylase treatment, all cDNA underwent a first 18-cycle PCR with the universal primers M1SS and BC2_uni_R. Processing in the source paper ran as follows. Normalization of each sample was performed by random selection of 1 million high-quality reads, each carrying a distinct molecular identifier. Instead of being binned into consensus sequences, reads that shared molecular identifiers were thrown out. MiTCR, with a Q25 quality threshold and the strictest error-elimination algorithm, was used for CDR3 identification, clonotype clustering and error correction. A nonparametric unseen species model with Euler transformation was used to estimate lower-bound total TCR beta diversity. TCRdb applied fastp at Q25 and MiXCR to the public reads, then kept only in-frame beta chains. Under each unique CDR3 protein, matching rows form one entry showing the most common genes and DNA. The V and J calls, along with clone size, are taken from TCRdb and not from the paper's own processing. This sample has under 850,000 distinct CDR3 sequences in its table, and roughly 40% of those were observed once. The ten largest make up around 13% of the sample.

What the research found in general, with its limitations: The percentage of naive T cells measured by flow cytometry correlated strongly with observed TCR beta diversity. Donor CMV infection status was unknown, potentially confounding age-related changes in expanded clonotypes. Observed TCR beta diversity per million T cells fell roughly linearly with age, and a significant reduction was already apparent by age around 44. Total diversity estimates from one million sequenced T cells were considered lower bounds and underestimates. Since profiling was done on bulk unsorted PBMCs, naive and antigen-experienced compartments could not be conclusively compared. Compared with the aged group, more naive CD4+ T cells, fewer expanded clones and increased TCR diversity were shown by the long-lived group, suggesting age selection.

The junction shows trimming of 7 bases on V and 1 base on J, plus 14 bases between the germline ends. From cysteine to phenylalanine, the CDR3 is 15 amino acids long. The only DNA kept is the CDR3, 45 bases in frame from the first base. Based on the germline V gene, the CDR1 and CDR2 sequences are SGHRS and YFSETQ. About this clonotype: It lacks a known antigen. One base away there is no much larger clone; base qualities are not given.

The rearrangement joined TRBV5-1 to TRBJ2-2; there is no confident call for the D gene. The source material was blood. The receptor was derived from a man between 18 and 29 years old in good health. The bases are TGCGCCAGCCATCATAGGCCAGTGAACACCGGGGAGCTGTTTTTT. It is translated as CASHHRPVNTGELFF.